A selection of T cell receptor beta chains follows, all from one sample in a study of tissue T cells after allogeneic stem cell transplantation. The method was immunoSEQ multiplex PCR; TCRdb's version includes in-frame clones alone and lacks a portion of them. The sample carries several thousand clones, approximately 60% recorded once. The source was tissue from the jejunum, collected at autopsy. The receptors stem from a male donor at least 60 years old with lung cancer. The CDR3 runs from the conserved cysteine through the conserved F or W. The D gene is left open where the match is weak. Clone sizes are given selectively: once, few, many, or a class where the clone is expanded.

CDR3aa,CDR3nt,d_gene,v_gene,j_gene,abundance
CASSQQGNTGELFF,TGTGCCAGCAGCCAACAAGGTAACACCGGGGAGCTGTTTTTT,.,TRBV16,TRBJ2-2,.
CASSVDKFGGSETEAFF,TGTGCCAGCAGCGTAGATAAATTCGGGGGCTCCGAAACTGAAGCTTTCTTT,.,TRBV9,TRBJ1-1,.
CASSHSGAYGYTF,TGCGCCAGCAGCCACTCAGGGGCTTATGGCTACACCTTC,.,TRBV4-3,TRBJ1-2,.
CATSRQGDTEAFF,TGTGCCACCAGCAGACAGGGGGACACTGAAGCTTTCTTT,TRBD1,TRBV15,TRBJ1-1,.
CASTLMQIGNTGELFF,TGTGCCAGCACCCTAATGCAGATAGGGAACACCGGGGAGCTGTTTTTT,.,TRBV7-2,TRBJ2-2,.
CASSNRGTGELFF,TGTGCCAGCAGCAACAGAGGCACCGGGGAGCTGTTTTTT,.,TRBV2,TRBJ2-2,.
CASSPSGTGTVKQKLFF,TGTGCCAGCAGCCCGAGTGGGACAGGGACGGTTAAGCAAAAACTGTTTTTT,.,TRBV21-1,TRBJ1-4,once
CASSLVLDNSNYGYTF,TGTGCCAGCAGCTTAGTACTGGACAATTCTAACTATGGCTACACCTTC,.,TRBV7-2,TRBJ1-2,.
CATSDSGTGGKETQYF,TGTGCCACCAGTGATTCCGGGACAGGGGGGAAAGAGACCCAGTACTTC,TRBD1,TRBV24-1,TRBJ2-5,.
CASSYTHDPSTGELFF,TGTGCCAGCAGTTATACTCATGACCCCTCTACCGGGGAGCTGTTTTTT,.,TRBV6-6,TRBJ2-2,.
CASSWTGGNYGYTF,TGTGCCAGCAGTTGGACAGGGGGCAACTATGGCTACACCTTC,TRBD1,TRBV27,TRBJ1-2,.
CAGARTGAGTGELFF,TGTGCCGGGGCCCGGACAGGGGCGGGCACCGGGGAGCTGTTTTTT,TRBD1,TRBV7-6,TRBJ2-2,few
CASSAQGSQPQHF,TGCGCCAGCAGTGCACAAGGGAGTCAGCCCCAGCATTTT,.,TRBV10-2,TRBJ1-5,.
CASSRAGGLETQYF,TGCGCCAGCAGCCGTGCGGGGGGCCTTGAGACCCAGTACTTC,TRBD2,TRBV4-3,TRBJ2-5,.
CASSQDGRGVHNEQFF,TGCGCCAGCAGCCAAGATGGACGGGGGGTCCACAATGAGCAGTTCTTC,TRBD2,TRBV4-3,TRBJ2-1,.
CASKASGFSYNEQFF,TGCGCCAGCAAGGCTAGCGGGTTCTCCTACAATGAGCAGTTCTTC,TRBD2,TRBV5-1,TRBJ2-1,.
CASSNPGLAETQYF,TGTGCCAGCAGCAACCCGGGACTAGCGGAGACCCAGTACTTC,TRBD2,TRBV27,TRBJ2-5,.
CASIKAANTGELFF,TGTGCCAGTATTAAGGCAGCTAACACCGGGGAGCTGTTTTTT,.,TRBV19,TRBJ2-2,few
CASSYSIEVEKLFF,TGTGCCAGCAGTTACTCGATCGAGGTAGAAAAACTGTTTTTT,.,TRBV6-2/TRBV6-3,TRBJ1-4,.
CASSRGHLAFEQYF,TGTGCCAGCAGCCGCGGTCACCTAGCCTTCGAGCAGTACTTC,.,TRBV13,TRBJ2-7,medium-sized
CASSPLGQGEPQHF,TGTGCCAGCTCACCACTGGGACAGGGGGAGCCCCAGCATTTT,TRBD1,TRBV18,TRBJ1-5,large